This paragraph covers one T cell receptor beta chain sequence. Its antigen is as yet unknown. CD8+ and CD4+ T cells from blood underwent TCR beta sequencing. The authors negatively isolated CD8+ and CD4+ T cells and FACS-enriched TEMRA cells. The germline V gene encodes CDR1 DFQATT and CDR2 SNEGSKA (reference sequence). This CDR3 has 15 amino acids. V was clipped by 0 bases and J by 6 bases; unmatched bases: 9. This sample stems from a study of CD8 T cells in Susac syndrome. The study, taken as a whole, reports: As the study acknowledged, the number of individuals who were part of its TCR sequencing and HLA analysis was relatively small.

Random hexamers served to reverse transcribe roughly 0.5 to 1 ug RNA. Amplification of TCR beta CDR3 spanned 54 Vbeta and 13 Jbeta via immunoSEQ multiplex PCR. TCRdb reprocessed the immunoSEQ multiplex PCR reads via MiXCR and lists one record per CDR3 protein. This table has more than 90,000 distinct CDR3 sequences, 85% to 95% appearing once. V usage is TRBV20-1 and J usage is TRBJ1-2, with 8 nucleotides matching TRBD1. The TCR comes from a human donor with multiple sclerosis. Specimen: CD4+ T cells from PBMCs. This CDR3 reads CSARDRGRVEHGYTF. CDR3 sequence (DNA): TGCAGTGCTAGAGACAGGGGGCGCGTGGAGCATGGCTACACCTTC.